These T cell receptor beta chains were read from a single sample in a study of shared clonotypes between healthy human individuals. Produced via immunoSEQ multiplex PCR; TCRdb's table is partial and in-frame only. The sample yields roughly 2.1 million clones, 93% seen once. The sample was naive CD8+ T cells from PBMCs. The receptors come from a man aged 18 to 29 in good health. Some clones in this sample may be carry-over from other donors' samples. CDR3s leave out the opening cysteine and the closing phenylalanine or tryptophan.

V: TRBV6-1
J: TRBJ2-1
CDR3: ASLWGRLPYNEQF

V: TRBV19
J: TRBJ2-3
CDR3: ASQGLAGNTDTQY

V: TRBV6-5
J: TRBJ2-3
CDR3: ASSYGGSDTQY

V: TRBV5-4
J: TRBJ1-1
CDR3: ASRVTGDPTEAF

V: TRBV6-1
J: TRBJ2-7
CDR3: ASSERGSGKH

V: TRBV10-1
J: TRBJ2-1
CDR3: ASSAGRGSYNEQF

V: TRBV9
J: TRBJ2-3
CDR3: ASSGPGTDLTDTQY

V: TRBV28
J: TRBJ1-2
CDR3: ASRPGTWEINYGYT

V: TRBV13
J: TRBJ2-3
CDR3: ASSPPRGGRAADTQY

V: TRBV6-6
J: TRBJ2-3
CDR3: ASSLGNTQY

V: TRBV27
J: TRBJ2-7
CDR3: ASAGGVLAYEQY

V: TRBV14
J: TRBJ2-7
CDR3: ASRQTGTRAYEQY

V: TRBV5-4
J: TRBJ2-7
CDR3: ASSPIPGFHEQY

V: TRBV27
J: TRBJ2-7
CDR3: ASSFSAAYEQY

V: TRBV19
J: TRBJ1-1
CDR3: ASRESISTEAF

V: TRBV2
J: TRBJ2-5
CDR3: ASSEYRGETQY

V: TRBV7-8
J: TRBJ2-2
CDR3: ASSPPTGTGELF

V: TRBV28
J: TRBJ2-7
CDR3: ASSIGRGDEQY

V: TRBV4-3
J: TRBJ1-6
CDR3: ASSQGSSGNSPLH

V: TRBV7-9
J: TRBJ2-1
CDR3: ASPSRYNEQF

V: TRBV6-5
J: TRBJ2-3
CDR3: ASSYSGEGPPDTQY

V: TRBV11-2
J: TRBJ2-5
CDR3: ASSLGLAGVWETQY

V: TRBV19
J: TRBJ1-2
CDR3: ASSVEDRVQAGYT

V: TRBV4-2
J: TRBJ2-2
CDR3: ASSQVAGGSTGELF

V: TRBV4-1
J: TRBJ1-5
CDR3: ASSQVSISNQPQH

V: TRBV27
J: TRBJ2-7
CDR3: ASSYTSGYEQY

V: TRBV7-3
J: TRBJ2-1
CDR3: ASSFAAGVDQF

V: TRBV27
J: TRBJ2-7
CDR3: ASRKGAYEQY